Listed here are 24 T cell receptor beta chains from one sample, sequenced in a study of T-cell reconstitution after alpha-beta-depleted transplantation in children. As it was prepared, the TCRbeta library received unique molecular identifiers. TCRdb processed the PCR reads anew with MiXCR; each CDR3 protein has one entry. The sample gives about 690,000 distinct CDR3 sequences, about 15% of which show up once; 0.85% to 1.3% is in the top ten. The sample consisted of PBMCs from the stem cell graft donor, taken from the stem cell graft. These receptors originate from a human donor who donated a stem cell graft to a child with acute myeloid leukemia.

This clonotype was counted only a few times. This chain links TRBV4-1 with TRBJ2-2; D gene unclear. Trimming left V 1 base short and J 3 bases short, with 9 bases between. The CDR3 runs 15 residues. Germline loops: CDR1 MGHRA, CDR2 YSYEKL. In DNA, the CDR3 is TGCGCCAGCAGCCAAGTGATCGCGTACACCGGGGAGCTGTTTTTT. This sequence encodes CASSQVIAYTGELFF.

With regard to this clonotype: This could be a read error, since a much larger clone is one nucleotide away. The chain carries TRBV20-1 and TRBJ2-1; 7 bases match TRBD2. Per the germline V gene, CDR1 is DFQATT and CDR2 is SNEGSKA (reference sequence). This CDR3 contains 15 residues. For the CDR3, the DNA is TGCAGTGCTAGAGATGCCCAGCGGGGCTACAATAAGCAGTTCTTC. Its translation is CSARDAQRGYNKQFF.

This clonotype was found many times. The chain is built from TRBV20-1 and TRBJ2-5, with 7 positions matching TRBD1. This CDR3 spans 12 amino acids. Trimming cost V 3 bases and J 5 bases; bases outside gene matches: 3. Germline CDR1 reads DFQATT; CDR2 reads SNEGSKA (reference sequence). CDR3 in amino acids: CSASRGPETQYF. CDR3 DNA sequence: TGCAGTGCTAGTAGGGGGCCCGAGACCCAGTACTTC.

This clonotype was seen a handful of times. The J gene is TRBJ2-3, the V gene TRBV18; D remains ambiguous. The V end was cut by 0 bases, the J end by 1 base, with 5 bases between. The CDR3 extends over 14 amino acids. The germline CDR1 and CDR2 sequences are KGHSH and LQKENI. CDR3 nucleotide sequence: TGTGCCAGCTCACCACCGCAGCGCACAGATACGCAGTATTTT. Amino acid sequence: CASSPPQRTDTQYF.

V gene TRBV7-7 combines with J gene TRBJ2-1, with 9 bases identical to TRBD2. From germline, CDR1 is SSHAT and CDR2 FNYEAQ (reference sequence). There are 14 residues in the CDR3. The V and J ends lost 6 bases and 9 bases, in that order; junction bases with no gene match: 9. CDR3 sequence (DNA): TGTGCCAGCAGAGATGGCGGGGGGGCGAGTGAGCAGTTCTTC. Translation gives CASRDGGGASEQFF.

This clonotype has ten or more counts. This chain joins TRBV5-1 and TRBJ1-1; 7 nucleotides match TRBD1. This CDR3 comprises 13 residues. Germline lookup yields CDR1 SGHRS and CDR2 YFSETQ. V gave up 9 bases and J gave up 2 bases; unmatched junction bases: 7. The CDR3 loop is CATWDSQNTEAFF. CDR3 nucleotides: TGCGCCACCTGGGACAGCCAAAACACTGAAGCTTTCTTT. The whole variable domain, remainder taken from reference TRBV5-1 and TRBJ1-1, is KAGVTQTPRYLIKTRGQQVTLSCSPISGHRSVSWYQQTPGQGLQFLFEYFSETQRNKGNFPGRFSGRQFSNSRSEMNVSTLELGDSALYLCATWDSQNTEAFFGQGTRLTVV.

This clonotype has at least ten counts. The rearrangement joins TRBV5-5 to TRBJ1-2; 8 bases line up with TRBD1. The CDR3 sequence is 15 residues long. Germline V gene lookup returns CDR1 SGHKS and CDR2 YYEKEE (reference sequence). V was pared by 1 base and J by 2 bases, with 4 bases of the junction left unmatched. This CDR3 is CASSLPDRANYGYTF. The DNA for the CDR3 is TGTGCCAGCAGCTTGCCGGACAGGGCGAACTATGGCTACACCTTC.

This clonotype appeared a few times. The chain uses TRBV15 and TRBJ1-5; D uncertain. Trimming left V 0 bases short and J 3 bases short, with 9 bases between. In germline, CDR1 is LNHNV, CDR2 YYDKDF (reference sequence). The CDR3 covers 15 residues. For the CDR3, the DNA is TGTGCCACCAGCAGAGATCCAACAGTCAATCAGCCCCAGCATTTT. It translates to CATSRDPTVNQPQHF.

This clonotype was picked up many times. The chain recombines TRBV6-5 with TRBJ2-7, with TRBD1 matching over 7 bases. The germline CDR1 and CDR2 sequences are MNHEY and SVGAGI. V lost 3 bases, J lost 0 bases, and 8 bases stayed unmatched. The CDR3 is 16 amino acids. The CDR3 is CASSYKWTGSSYEQYF. CDR3 sequence (DNA): TGTGCCAGCAGTTATAAGTGGACAGGTAGCTCCTACGAGCAGTACTTC.

This clonotype came up a few times. The rearrangement uses TRBV7-6 and TRBJ2-3, with D perhaps given as TRBD1 or TRBD2 (5 bases each). This CDR3 comprises 13 residues. Trimming left V 9 bases short and J 6 bases short, with 16 bases between. Germline V gives CDR1 SGHVS, CDR2 FNYEAQ. CDR3 in DNA: TGTGCCAGTCCCCCGGGGCCCGAGGATACGCAGTATTTT. Protein product: CASPPGPEDTQYF.

There are many counts of this clonotype. J is TRBJ2-2 and V is TRBV5-1; unclear D gene. The V gene lost 0 bases and the J gene lost 3 bases, with 6 bases spanning the gap. CDR3 size: 14 residues. CDR1 is SGHRS, CDR2 YFSETQ, per germline. The CDR3 coding sequence is TGCGCCAGCAGCTTGGCCTTAGACACCGGGGAGCTGTTTTTT. Translation: CASSLALDTGELFF.

Many counts were recorded for this clonotype. This chain links TRBV5-1 with TRBJ1-6; D ambiguous. The CDR3 sequence is 15 residues long. The germline CDR1 and CDR2 sequences are SGHRS and YFSETQ. V was trimmed by 0 bases and J by 6 bases, leaving 10 bases between them. CDR3 nucleotides: TGCGCCAGCAGCTTGGCAGTCAGTGGTAATTCACCCCTCCACTTT. Amino acids: CASSLAVSGNSPLHF.

This clonotype was seen a few times. The chain combines TRBV6-2 or TRBV6-3 with TRBJ2-1; D is undetermined. Trimming cost V 7 bases and J 8 bases, with 9 bases left between them. The length of the CDR3 is 11 residues. Germline V gene lookup returns CDR1 MNHEY and CDR2 SVGEGT. The CDR3 sequence is CASTSRDEQFF. The CDR3 bases are TGTGCCAGCACATCACGGGATGAGCAGTTCTTC.

The chain links TRBV7-8 to TRBJ1-6, with D hard to call. The CDR3 length is 14 residues. Germline CDR1 is SGHVS and CDR2 is FQNEAQ. Trimming took off 5 bases at V and 11 bases at J, with 16 bases between the two ends. CDR3 nucleotide sequence: TGTGCCAGCAGCGCAAGGACGTTGGGCCCACCCCTCCACTTT. Encoded protein: CASSARTLGPPLHF.

The chain combines TRBV4-1 with TRBJ2-5; D may be TRBD2 (6 bases). V lost 4 bases to trimming and J lost 2 bases, with 11 bases between them. The CDR3 runs to 14 residues. The germline V gene has CDR1 MGHRA and CDR2 YSYEKL. The CDR3: CASSLDSGQETQYF. CDR3 sequence (DNA): TGCGCCAGCAGCCTCGATAGCGGACAAGAGACCCAGTACTTC.

This clonotype was detected only a few times. The rearrangement uses TRBV20-1 and TRBJ1-1, with TRBD1 matching 9 bases. CDR1 and CDR2 from the germline V gene are DFQATT and SNEGSKA (reference sequence). V shed 2 bases, J shed 3 bases, and the junction held 10 bases outside the gene matches. This CDR3 spans 16 amino acids. This CDR3 reads CSARTDRGALDTEAFF. The CDR3, as DNA: TGCAGTGCTAGAACGGACAGGGGAGCTCTGGACACTGAAGCTTTCTTT.

This clonotype was seen at least ten times. This rearrangement joins TRBV20-1 to TRBJ1-4, with D possibly being TRBD1 (6 bases). CDR3 length: 13 residues. Germline V CDR1 and CDR2: DFQATT, SNEGSKA (reference sequence). V was shortened by 2 bases and J by 8 bases, with 12 bases between the two germline ends. The CDR3 bases are TGCAGTGCTAGACCGGGGACAAGGGAAAAACTGTTTTTT. This gives the protein CSARPGTREKLFF.

This clonotype was recorded a few times. The V call is TRBV12-3 or TRBV12-4, the J call TRBJ2-7, with D possibly being TRBD2 (6 bases). V lost 5 bases to trimming and J lost 5 bases, with 19 bases between them. CDR3 length: 15 amino acids. The CDR3 coding sequence is TGTGCCAGCAGTCCCCGGGATGGGGGGTTCGACGAGCAGTACTTC. It encodes CASSPRDGGFDEQYF.

V is TRBV7-3 and J is TRBJ2-7, with 10 bases lining up with TRBD1. V shed 4 bases, J shed 10 bases, and the junction held 13 bases outside the gene matches. Germline V gives CDR1 SGHTA, CDR2 FQGTGA. The CDR3 sequence is 15 residues long. As DNA, the CDR3 is TGTGCCAGCAGCTCGACAGGGGGCAAGTCTTCCGACCAGTACTTC. Its protein product is CASSSTGGKSSDQYF.

The chain recombines TRBV28 with TRBJ1-3; possible D gene TRBD1, 5 bases. V shed 10 bases and J shed 7 bases, with 14 bases lying between them. The CDR3 extends over 12 amino acids. Germline V lookup: CDR1 MDHEN, CDR2 SYDVKM. The CDR3 DNA reads TGTGCCACCGAGGAGGACATCAACACCATATATTTT. Its protein is CATEEDINTIYF. Together with reference TRBV28 and TRBJ1-3, the CDR3 gives the full variable domain: DVKVTQSSRYLVKRTGEKVFLECVQDMDHENMFWYRQDPGLGLRLIYFSYDVKMKEKGDIPEGYSVSREKKERFSLILESASTNQTSMYLCATEEDINTIYFGEGSWLTVV.

This chain connects TRBV9 to TRBJ2-3, with no clear D. CDR3 length: 15 amino acids. The germline V gene has CDR1 SGDLS and CDR2 YYNGEE. Trimming took off 4 bases at V and 0 bases at J, with 12 bases between the two ends. CDR3 bases: TGTGCCAGCAGCCCCCGAGTGGGGAGCACAGATACGCAGTATTTT. It yields the protein CASSPRVGSTDTQYF.

This clonotype was observed many times. V and J are TRBV7-2 and TRBJ2-5, with no clear D. The V end lost 2 bases, the J end lost 1 base, and 14 bases lay between the germline ends. Germline V CDR1 and CDR2: SGHTA, FQGNSA. This CDR3 is 16 amino acids long. The CDR3 DNA reads TGTGCCAGCAGCTTACGGGTCTATACGGGCCAAGAGACCCAGTACTTC. This translates into CASSLRVYTGQETQYF. Full variable domain (missing parts from reference TRBV7-2 and TRBJ2-5): GAGVSQSPSNKVTEKGKDVELRCDPISGHTALYWYRQSLGQGLEFLIYFQGNSAPDKSGLPSDRFSAERTGGSVSTLTIQRTQQEDSAVYLCASSLRVYTGQETQYFGPGTRLLVL.

This chain joins TRBV20-1 and TRBJ2-5, with 8 bases aligning to TRBD2. The V segment lost 5 bases and the J segment 5 bases; nucleotides outside the gene matches: 10. Looked up from germline, CDR1 is DFQATT and CDR2 is SNEGSKA (reference sequence). The CDR3 runs to 14 residues. The CDR3 sequence is CSAPSAGVAETQYF. The CDR3 region has the DNA TGCAGTGCTCCCTCAGCGGGGGTGGCGGAGACCCAGTACTTC.

In this sample, this clonotype turned up a few times. This chain links TRBV6-5 with TRBJ1-1; 9 nucleotides agree with TRBD1. The germline V gene has CDR1 MNHEY and CDR2 SVGAGI. Losses at the gene ends were 2 bases for V and 4 bases for J; bases not matched to a gene: 5. CDR3 length equals 15 residues. The CDR3: CASSYTGGAGTEAFF. Here the CDR3 DNA reads TGTGCCAGCAGTTACACAGGGGGCGCGGGCACTGAAGCTTTCTTT.